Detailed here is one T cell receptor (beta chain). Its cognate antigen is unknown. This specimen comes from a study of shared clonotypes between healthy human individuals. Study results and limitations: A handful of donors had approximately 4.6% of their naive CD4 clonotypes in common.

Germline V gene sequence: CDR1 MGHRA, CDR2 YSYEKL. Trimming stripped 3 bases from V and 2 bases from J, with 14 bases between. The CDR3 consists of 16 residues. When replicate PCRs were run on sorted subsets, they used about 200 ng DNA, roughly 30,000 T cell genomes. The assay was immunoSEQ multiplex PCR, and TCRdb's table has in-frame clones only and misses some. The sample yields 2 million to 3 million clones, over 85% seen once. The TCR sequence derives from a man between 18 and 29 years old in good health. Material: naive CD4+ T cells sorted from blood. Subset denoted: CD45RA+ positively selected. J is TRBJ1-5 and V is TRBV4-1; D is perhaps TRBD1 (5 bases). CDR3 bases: TGCGCCAGCAGCCAGCCCCGGGCGGGGGGCAATCAGCCCCAGCATTTT. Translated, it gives CASSQPRAGGNQPQHF.